This TCR beta chain comes out of a study of T cell changes during pregnancy in multiple sclerosis. Sequencing was performed with immunoSEQ multiplex PCR; in TCRdb, only in-frame clones are kept and a portion is missing. The sample includes roughly 62,000 clones, around 89% of them seen just once. V was clipped by 4 bases and J by 2 bases; unmatched bases: 5. This CDR3 region has 15 residues. Germline V gene lookup returns CDR1 LNHDA and CDR2 SQIVND (reference sequence). The TCR originated in a female donor with multiple sclerosis, enrolled in a pregnancy study. V gene TRBV19 combines with J gene TRBJ2-3; TRBD2 aligns across 8 bases. Sequencing was performed on peripheral blood, taken in the first trimester of pregnancy. CDR3 sequence (DNA): TGTGCCAGTAGTACACGCGGGGGGACCACAGATACGCAGTATTTT. It encodes CASSTRGGTTDTQYF.